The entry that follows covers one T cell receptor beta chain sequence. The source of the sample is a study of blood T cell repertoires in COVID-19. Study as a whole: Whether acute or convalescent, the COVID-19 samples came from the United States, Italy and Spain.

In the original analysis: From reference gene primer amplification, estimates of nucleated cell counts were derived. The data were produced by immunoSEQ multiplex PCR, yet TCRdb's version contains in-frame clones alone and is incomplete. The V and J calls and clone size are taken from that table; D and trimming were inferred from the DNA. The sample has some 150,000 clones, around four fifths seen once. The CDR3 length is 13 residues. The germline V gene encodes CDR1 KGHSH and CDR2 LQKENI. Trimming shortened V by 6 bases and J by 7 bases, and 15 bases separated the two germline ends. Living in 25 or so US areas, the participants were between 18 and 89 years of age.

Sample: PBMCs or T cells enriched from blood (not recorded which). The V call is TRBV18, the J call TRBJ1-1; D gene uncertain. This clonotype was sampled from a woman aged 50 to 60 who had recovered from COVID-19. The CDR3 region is CASSPMDGDEAFF. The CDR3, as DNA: TGTGCCAGCTCCCCTATGGACGGGGATGAAGCTTTCTTT. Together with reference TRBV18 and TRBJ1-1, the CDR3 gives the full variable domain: NAGVMQNPRHLVRRRGQEARLRCSPMKGHSHVYWYRQLPEEGLKFMVYLQKENIIDESGMPKERFSAEFPKEGPSILRIQQVVRGDSAAYFCASSPMDGDEAFFGQGTRLTVV.